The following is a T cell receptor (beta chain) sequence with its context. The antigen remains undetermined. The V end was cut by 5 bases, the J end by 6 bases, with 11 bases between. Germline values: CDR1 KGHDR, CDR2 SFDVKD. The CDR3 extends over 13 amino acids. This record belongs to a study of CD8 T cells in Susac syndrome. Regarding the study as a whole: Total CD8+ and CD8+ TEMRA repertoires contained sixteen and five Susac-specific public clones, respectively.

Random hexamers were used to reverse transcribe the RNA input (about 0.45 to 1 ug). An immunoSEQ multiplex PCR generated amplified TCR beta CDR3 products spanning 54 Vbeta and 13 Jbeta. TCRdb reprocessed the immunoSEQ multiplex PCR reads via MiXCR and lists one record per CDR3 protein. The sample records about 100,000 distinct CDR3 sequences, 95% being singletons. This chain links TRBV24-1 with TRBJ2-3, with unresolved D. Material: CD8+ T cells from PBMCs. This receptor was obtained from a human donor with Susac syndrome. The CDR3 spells CATSAFLGDTQYF. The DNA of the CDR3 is TGTGCCACCAGTGCCTTTCTGGGGGATACGCAGTATTTT.